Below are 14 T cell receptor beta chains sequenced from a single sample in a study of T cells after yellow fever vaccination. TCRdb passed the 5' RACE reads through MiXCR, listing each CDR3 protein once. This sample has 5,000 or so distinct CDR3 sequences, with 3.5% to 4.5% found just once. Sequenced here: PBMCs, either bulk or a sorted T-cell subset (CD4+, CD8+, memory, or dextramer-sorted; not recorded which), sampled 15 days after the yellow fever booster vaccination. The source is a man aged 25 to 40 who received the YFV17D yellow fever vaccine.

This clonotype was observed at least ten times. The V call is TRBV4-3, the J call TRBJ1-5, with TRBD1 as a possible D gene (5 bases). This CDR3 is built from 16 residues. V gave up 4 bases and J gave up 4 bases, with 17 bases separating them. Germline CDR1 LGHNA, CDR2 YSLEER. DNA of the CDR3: TGCGCCAGCAGCCCTGTATTTGGGGGTTCAAATCAGCCCCAGCATTTT. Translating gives CASSPVFGGSNQPQHF.

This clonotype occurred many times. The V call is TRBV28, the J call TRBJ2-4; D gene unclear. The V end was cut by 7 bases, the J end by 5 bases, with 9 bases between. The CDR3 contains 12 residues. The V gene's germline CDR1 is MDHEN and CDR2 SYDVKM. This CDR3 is CASTSHENIQYF. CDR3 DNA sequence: TGTGCCAGCACCTCGCACGAAAACATTCAGTACTTC.

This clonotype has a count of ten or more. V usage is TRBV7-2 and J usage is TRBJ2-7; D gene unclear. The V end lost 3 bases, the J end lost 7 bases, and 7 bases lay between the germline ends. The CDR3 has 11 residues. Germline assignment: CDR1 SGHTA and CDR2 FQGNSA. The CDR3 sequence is CASSFTWEQYF. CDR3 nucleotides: TGTGCCAGCAGCTTCACTTGGGAGCAGTACTTC. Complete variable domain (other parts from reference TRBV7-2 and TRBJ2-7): GAGVSQSPSNKVTEKGKDVELRCDPISGHTALYWYRQSLGQGLEFLIYFQGNSAPDKSGLPSDRFSAERTGGSVSTLTIQRTQQEDSAVYLCASSFTWEQYFGPGTRLTVT.

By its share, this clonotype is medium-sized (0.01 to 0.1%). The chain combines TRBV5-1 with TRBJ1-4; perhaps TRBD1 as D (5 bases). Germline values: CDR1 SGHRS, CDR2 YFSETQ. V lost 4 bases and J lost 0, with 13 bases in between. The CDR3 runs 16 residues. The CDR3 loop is CASSTSTAATNEKLFF. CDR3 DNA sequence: TGCGCCAGCAGCACCTCGACAGCTGCAACTAATGAAAAACTGTTTTTT.

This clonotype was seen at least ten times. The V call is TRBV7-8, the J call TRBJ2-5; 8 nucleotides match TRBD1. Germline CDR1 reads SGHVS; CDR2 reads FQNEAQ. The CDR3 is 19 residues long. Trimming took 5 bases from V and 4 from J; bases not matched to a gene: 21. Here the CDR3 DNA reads TGTGCCAGCAGCCCGAACCATCGGGACAGGTTTGGAGGGCGAGAGACCCAGTACTTC. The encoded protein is CASSPNHRDRFGGRETQYF. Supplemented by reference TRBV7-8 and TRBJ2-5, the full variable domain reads GAGVSQSPRYKVAKRGQDVALRCDPISGHVSLFWYQQALGQGPEFLTYFQNEAQLDKSGLPSDRFFAERPEGSVSTLKIQRTQQEDSAVYLCASSPNHRDRFGGRETQYFGPGTRLLVL.

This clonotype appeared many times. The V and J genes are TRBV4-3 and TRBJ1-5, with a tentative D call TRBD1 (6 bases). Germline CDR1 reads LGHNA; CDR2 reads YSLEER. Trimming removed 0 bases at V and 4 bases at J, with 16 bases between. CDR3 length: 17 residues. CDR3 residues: CASSQDWGRGPNQPQHF. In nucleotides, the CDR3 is TGCGCCAGCAGCCAAGATTGGGGCAGGGGACCTAATCAGCCCCAGCATTTT.

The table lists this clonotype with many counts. The CDR3 nucleotides are TGTGCCAGCAGTTACCCGAGGCCTCCCTACGAGCAGTACTTC. Its protein is CASSYPRPPYEQYF. V is TRBV6-5 and J is TRBJ2-7; D is ambiguous. CDR3 size: 14 residues. Per germline, CDR1 MNHEY and CDR2 SVGAGI. V shed 2 bases and J shed 2 bases, with 10 bases lying between them.

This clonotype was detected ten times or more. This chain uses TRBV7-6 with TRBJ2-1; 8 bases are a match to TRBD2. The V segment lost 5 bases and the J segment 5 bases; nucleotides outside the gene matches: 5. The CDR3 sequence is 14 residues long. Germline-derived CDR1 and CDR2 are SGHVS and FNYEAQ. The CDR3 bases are TGTGCCAGCAGCCCGGGACTAGAAGACAATGAGCAGTTCTTC. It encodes CASSPGLEDNEQFF.

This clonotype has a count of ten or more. The CDR3: CASSYFGITDTQYF. Written as DNA, the CDR3 is TGTGCCAGCAGTTACTTCGGGATCACAGATACGCAGTATTTT. The V call is TRBV6-5, the J call TRBJ2-3, with TRBD2 as a possible D gene (5 bases). Germline V gene data show CDR1 as MNHEY and CDR2 as SVGAGI. Trimming took 1 base from V and 2 from J, leaving 7 bases between them. The CDR3 covers 14 residues.

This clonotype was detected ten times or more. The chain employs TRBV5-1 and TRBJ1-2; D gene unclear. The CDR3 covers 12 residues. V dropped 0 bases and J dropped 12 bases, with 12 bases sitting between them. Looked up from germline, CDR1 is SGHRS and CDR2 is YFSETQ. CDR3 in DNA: TGCGCCAGCAGCTTGGGAGGAACAGTGAACACCTTC. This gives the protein CASSLGGTVNTF.

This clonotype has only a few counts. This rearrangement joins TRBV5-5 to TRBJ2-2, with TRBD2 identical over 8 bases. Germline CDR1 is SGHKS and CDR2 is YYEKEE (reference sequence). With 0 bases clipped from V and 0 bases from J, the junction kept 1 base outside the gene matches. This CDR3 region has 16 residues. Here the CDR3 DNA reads TGTGCCAGCAGCTTGGTTAGCGGGACGAACACCGGGGAGCTGTTTTTT. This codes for CASSLVSGTNTGELFF.

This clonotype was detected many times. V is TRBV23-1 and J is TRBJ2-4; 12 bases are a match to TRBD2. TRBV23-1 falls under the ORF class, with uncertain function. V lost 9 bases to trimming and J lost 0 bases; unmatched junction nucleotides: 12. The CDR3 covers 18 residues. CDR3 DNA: TGCGCCAGAGTCCTAGGACTAGCGGGACACCTAGCCAAAAACATTCAGTACTTC. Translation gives CARVLGLAGHLAKNIQYF.

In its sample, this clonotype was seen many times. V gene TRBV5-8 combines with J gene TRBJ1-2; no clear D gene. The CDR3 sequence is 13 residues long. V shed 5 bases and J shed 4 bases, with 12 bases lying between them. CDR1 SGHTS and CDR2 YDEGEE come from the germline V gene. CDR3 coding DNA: TGTGCCAGCAGGAACCGGGCCTCCTATGGCTACACCTTC. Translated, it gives CASRNRASYGYTF.

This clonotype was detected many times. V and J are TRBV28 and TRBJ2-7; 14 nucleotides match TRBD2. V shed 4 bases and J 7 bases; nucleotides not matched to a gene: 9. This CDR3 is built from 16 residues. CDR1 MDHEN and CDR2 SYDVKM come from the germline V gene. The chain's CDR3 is CASSWRTSGRLWEQYF. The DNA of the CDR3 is TGTGCCAGCAGTTGGCGGACTAGCGGGAGGCTCTGGGAGCAGTACTTC.